The clone carrying this T cell receptor beta chain was counted a few times. Its antigen is undetermined. A 5'RACE reaction primed in the constant segment made cDNA libraries of TCR alpha and TCR beta, and these carried sample barcodes and UMIs. MiXCR, applied by TCRdb to the 5' RACE reads, yields one record per CDR3 protein. The data contain just over 150,000 distinct CDR3 sequences, around a third of them singletons. This sample is drawn from a study of T-cell memory formation after mild COVID-19. The CDR3 is made up of 15 amino acids. The V gene end was trimmed by 3 bases and the J gene end by 3 bases; junction bases not matched to a gene: 9. CDR1 is SGHRS and CDR2 is YFSETQ in the germline V gene. Findings of the study overall: Certain responding clones were present in pre-infection memory, suggesting participation of cross-reactive memory.

The clonotype was recovered from an adult woman who had mild COVID-19 (a few samples of this study predate the infection). Cell type and time point are not known. The sample taken for sequencing was PBMCs or a T cell subset sorted from them (not recorded which). The chain uses TRBV5-1 and TRBJ2-7; TRBD1 agrees at 7 bases. CDR3 bases: TGCGCCAGCAGCTGGGGGACAGATTTCAACTACGAGCAGTACTTC. Translating it yields CASSWGTDFNYEQYF. Variable domain in full (rest from reference TRBV5-1 and TRBJ2-7): KAGVTQTPRYLIKTRGQQVTLSCSPISGHRSVSWYQQTPGQGLQFLFEYFSETQRNKGNFPGRFSGRQFSNSRSEMNVSTLELGDSALYLCASSWGTDFNYEQYFGPGTRLTVT.